This TCR beta chain was profiled in a study of shared clonotypes between healthy human individuals. At the level of the study: Plates per donor: three CD4 naive, three CD4 memory, two CD8 naive, one CD8 memory.

Replicate PCRs from sorted subsets contained around 200 ng DNA, which is some 32,000 T cell genomes. Data came from immunoSEQ multiplex PCR; TCRdb stores just in-frame clones and leaves some out. Of 640,000 or so clones detected, more than 70% appear once; the ten largest clones hold approximately 2%. The germline CDR1 and CDR2 sequences are SGDLS and YYNGEE. V was clipped by 0 bases and J by 6 bases; unmatched bases: 12. There are 18 residues in the CDR3. This clone was counted only a few times. Sequencing was performed on memory CD4+ T cells sorted from blood. Subset noted: CD45RA-negative fraction. This TCR was recovered from a woman in her twenties or thirties in good health. This chain connects TRBV9 to TRBJ2-1; TRBD2 matches 10 bases. The CDR3: CASSVEPGASGSINEQFF. The CDR3 nucleotides read TGTGCCAGCAGCGTAGAACCCGGCGCTAGCGGGAGCATCAATGAGCAGTTCTTC. The variable domain in full, with the rest retrieved from reference TRBV9 and TRBJ2-1, is DSGVTQTPKHLITATGQRVTLRCSPRSGDLSVYWYQQSLDQGLQFLIQYYNGEERAKGNILERFSAQQFPDLHSELNLSSLELGDSALYFCASSVEPGASGSINEQFFGPGTRLTVL.